The rows below give T cell receptor beta chains drawn from one sample of a study of blood T cell repertoires in COVID-19. TCRdb's table, derived via immunoSEQ multiplex PCR, lists solely in-frame clones and lacks some. Of approximately 74,000 clones in the sample, 79% were seen once. The sequenced sample consisted of peripheral blood. The receptors come from a man aged 55 to 70 with acute or convalescent COVID-19. Each CDR3 is given with its conserved first and last residue. A D gene is named only where the DNA matches it firmly. Only some rows state a clone size, as once, few, many or a class for expanded clones.

J gene: TRBJ1-5; D gene: .; clone size: .; V gene: TRBV4-1; CDR3 protein: CASSQASTGGNQPQHF; CDR3 DNA: TGCGCCAGCAGCCAAGCTTCGACAGGCGGCAATCAGCCCCAGCATTTT
J gene: TRBJ1-1; D gene: .; clone size: .; V gene: TRBV12-3/TRBV12-4; CDR3 protein: CASTLTRGWGAFF; CDR3 DNA: TGTGCCAGCACTTTGACCAGGGGCTGGGGAGCTTTCTTT
J gene: TRBJ1-2; D gene: TRBD1; clone size: .; V gene: TRBV19; CDR3 protein: CASGGQSYGYTF; CDR3 DNA: TGTGCCAGCGGGGGACAGAGCTATGGCTACACCTTC
J gene: TRBJ1-1; D gene: .; clone size: .; V gene: TRBV7-9; CDR3 protein: CASSLEMGGANTEAFF; CDR3 DNA: TGTGCCAGCAGCTTAGAGATGGGAGGGGCGAACACTGAAGCTTTCTTT
J gene: TRBJ1-2; D gene: TRBD1; clone size: .; V gene: TRBV27; CDR3 protein: CASSKGTGTGYTF; CDR3 DNA: TGTGCCAGCAGTAAAGGGACAGGGACCGGCTACACCTTC
J gene: TRBJ1-3; D gene: .; clone size: .; V gene: TRBV18; CDR3 protein: CASSPAGSGNTIYF; CDR3 DNA: TGTGCCAGTTCCCCCGCCGGTTCTGGAAACACCATATATTTT
J gene: TRBJ1-1; D gene: .; clone size: .; V gene: TRBV3-1/TRBV3-2; CDR3 protein: CASSLNRVQGTEAFF; CDR3 DNA: TGTGCCAGCAGCCTCAACCGGGTTCAGGGAACTGAAGCTTTCTTT
J gene: TRBJ2-3; D gene: TRBD1; clone size: .; V gene: TRBV27; CDR3 protein: CASSPRQGNTDTQYF; CDR3 DNA: TGTGCCAGCAGTCCGAGACAGGGAAACACAGATACGCAGTATTTT
J gene: TRBJ1-6; D gene: TRBD1; clone size: .; V gene: TRBV15; CDR3 protein: CATSTRTGGVSPLHF; CDR3 DNA: TGTGCCACCAGCACCCGGACAGGGGGCGTAAGTCCCCTCCACTTT
J gene: TRBJ2-7; D gene: .; clone size: .; V gene: TRBV6-2/TRBV6-3; CDR3 protein: CASSYNPGLYEQYF; CDR3 DNA: TGTGCCAGCAGTTACAATCCAGGACTCTACGAGCAGTACTTC
J gene: TRBJ2-2; D gene: TRBD1; clone size: many; V gene: TRBV23-1; CDR3 protein: CASSQSRTGPNTGELFF; CDR3 DNA: TGCGCCAGCAGTCAATCCCGGACAGGCCCGAACACCGGGGAGCTGTTTTTT
J gene: TRBJ2-5; D gene: .; clone size: .; V gene: TRBV14; CDR3 protein: CASSQAQETQYF; CDR3 DNA: TGTGCCAGCAGCCAAGCGCAAGAGACCCAGTACTTC
J gene: TRBJ2-7; D gene: TRBD1; clone size: .; V gene: TRBV19; CDR3 protein: CASSPGTGYEQYF; CDR3 DNA: TGTGCCAGTAGCCCCGGGACAGGCTACGAGCAGTACTTC
J gene: TRBJ1-1; D gene: .; clone size: once; V gene: TRBV5-8; CDR3 protein: CASSYREGREAFF; CDR3 DNA: TGTGCCAGCAGCTACCGGGAGGGGCGCGAAGCTTTCTTT
J gene: TRBJ2-5; D gene: .; clone size: once; V gene: TRBV4-2; CDR3 protein: CASSQQNRVGQETQYF; CDR3 DNA: TGTGCCAGCAGCCAACAAAACAGGGTTGGGCAAGAGACCCAGTACTTC